Listed below are T cell receptor beta chains from one sample, sequenced in a study of control samples from healthy donors and cancer patients. The table came from immunoSEQ multiplex PCR; TCRdb's copy has only in-frame clones and leaves some out. This table has fewer than 500,000 clones, 80% to 95% appearing once. Input material: PBMCs. The source is a man aged 35-49 years with head and neck cancer. CDR3s include the opening cysteine and the closing phenylalanine or tryptophan. Each record gives: clone size, J gene, D gene, V gene, CDR3 protein, CDR3 DNA. The D gene is left open where the match is weak. Size is stated for part of the rows, as once, few or many counts, or as a class when the clone is expanded.

clone_size: -
j_call: TRBJ2-7
d_call: TRBD2
v_call: TRBV28
cdr3_aa: CASSYRRGLVPYEQYF
cdr3_nt: TGTGCCAGCAGTTACCGGAGGGGACTAGTACCCTACGAGCAGTACTTC

clone_size: -
j_call: TRBJ2-3
d_call: -
v_call: TRBV6-4
cdr3_aa: CASSAEGGRSDTQYF
cdr3_nt: TGTGCCAGCAGTGCGGAGGGGGGCCGGTCAGATACGCAGTATTTT

clone_size: -
j_call: TRBJ2-5
d_call: TRBD1
v_call: TRBV5-6
cdr3_aa: CASRETGGRKETQYF
cdr3_nt: TGTGCCAGCAGAGAAACAGGGGGCAGGAAGGAGACCCAGTACTTC

clone_size: -
j_call: TRBJ1-6
d_call: TRBD1
v_call: TRBV30
cdr3_aa: CAWSRGQYNSPLHF
cdr3_nt: TGTGCCTGGAGTAGGGGACAGTATAATTCACCCCTCCACTTT

clone_size: -
j_call: TRBJ1-2
d_call: TRBD1
v_call: TRBV3-1/TRBV3-2
cdr3_aa: CASSQGQGSYGYTF
cdr3_nt: TGTGCCAGCAGCCAGGGACAGGGGAGCTATGGCTACACCTTC

clone_size: -
j_call: TRBJ2-7
d_call: -
v_call: TRBV6-6
cdr3_aa: CASSYTGAINSYEQYF
cdr3_nt: TGTGCCAGCAGTTACACGGGGGCGATAAACTCCTACGAGCAGTACTTC

clone_size: -
j_call: TRBJ2-7
d_call: TRBD1
v_call: TRBV5-1
cdr3_aa: CASSLTVGQGAQQYF
cdr3_nt: TGCGCCAGCAGCCTGACCGTGGGACAGGGGGCTCAGCAGTACTTC

clone_size: -
j_call: TRBJ1-2
d_call: TRBD1
v_call: TRBV28
cdr3_aa: CASTGGAVYGYTF
cdr3_nt: TGTGCCAGTACAGGGGGCGCGGTCTATGGCTACACCTTC

clone_size: few
j_call: TRBJ2-3
d_call: TRBD1
v_call: TRBV27
cdr3_aa: CASRDRATDTQYF
cdr3_nt: TGTGCCAGCCGGGACAGGGCCACAGATACGCAGTATTTT

clone_size: -
j_call: TRBJ1-6
d_call: -
v_call: TRBV5-4
cdr3_aa: CASSLVGGPYNSPLHF
cdr3_nt: TGTGCCAGCAGCTTGGTCGGTGGACCCTATAATTCACCCCTCCACTTT

clone_size: -
j_call: TRBJ1-2
d_call: TRBD1
v_call: TRBV30
cdr3_aa: CAWSHGTGINGYTF
cdr3_nt: TGTGCCTGGTCTCATGGGACAGGGATTAATGGCTACACCTTC

clone_size: -
j_call: TRBJ1-1
d_call: TRBD1
v_call: TRBV30
cdr3_aa: CAWRPQGMGTEAFF
cdr3_nt: TGTGCCTGGAGACCACAGGGGATGGGGACTGAAGCTTTCTTT

clone_size: -
j_call: TRBJ2-7
d_call: -
v_call: TRBV7-2
cdr3_aa: CASSRVQGGSSYEQYF
cdr3_nt: TGTGCCAGCAGCAGAGTACAGGGAGGGAGCTCCTACGAGCAGTACTTC

clone_size: -
j_call: TRBJ2-7
d_call: TRBD2
v_call: TRBV10-3
cdr3_aa: CAISDVAGAGPYEQYF
cdr3_nt: TGTGCCATCAGTGATGTAGCGGGAGCGGGGCCCTACGAGCAGTACTTC

clone_size: -
j_call: TRBJ2-7
d_call: TRBD2
v_call: TRBV19
cdr3_aa: CATSLGLRNYEQYF
cdr3_nt: TGTGCCACTTCACTGGGACTACGTAACTACGAGCAGTACTTC

clone_size: -
j_call: TRBJ2-7
d_call: TRBD1
v_call: TRBV3-1/TRBV3-2
cdr3_aa: CATRTGGAGSEQYF
cdr3_nt: TGTGCCACCAGGACAGGGGGCGCAGGTAGCGAGCAGTACTTC

clone_size: once
j_call: TRBJ1-4
d_call: -
v_call: TRBV5-1
cdr3_aa: CASSLVRGRDEKLFF
cdr3_nt: TGCGCCAGCAGCTTGGTCAGAGGGAGGGATGAAAAACTGTTTTTT

clone_size: -
j_call: TRBJ1-6
d_call: -
v_call: TRBV4-1
cdr3_aa: CASSPIRRDSPLHF
cdr3_nt: TGCGCCAGCAGCCCGATCCGCAGGGATTCACCCCTCCACTTT

clone_size: -
j_call: TRBJ1-1
d_call: -
v_call: TRBV29-1
cdr3_aa: CSSRAAGGNTEAFF
cdr3_nt: TGCAGCTCCCGGGCCGCGGGGGGTAACACTGAAGCTTTCTTT

clone_size: -
j_call: TRBJ2-7
d_call: -
v_call: TRBV13
cdr3_aa: CASQKPEYYEQYF
cdr3_nt: TGTGCCAGCCAAAAACCCGAGTACTACGAGCAGTACTTC